This T cell receptor (beta chain) stems from a study of blood T cell repertoires in COVID-19. Study information: Both acute and convalescent COVID-19 samples were obtained from the United States, Italy and Spain. PBMCs, B-cell-depleted T cells, or T cells provided the cDNA or gDNA that made up the material.

In the authors' methods: Reference gene primer amplification gave estimated nucleated cell counts. Some clones are missing from TCRdb's copy, which holds only in-frame ones; the method was immunoSEQ multiplex PCR. The V and J calls and clone size were taken over from that table, and D and trimming were inferred from the DNA. The sample holds 150,000 to 200,000 clones, around 77% seen once. CDR3 length equals 12 residues. The V end was cut by 6 bases, the J end by 9 bases, with 12 bases between. Germline CDR1 is MDHEN and CDR2 is SYDVKM. The origin of this receptor is a man aged 60 to 69 with active or convalescent COVID-19. The chain uses TRBV28 and TRBJ1-5; D remains ambiguous. Sequenced sample: peripheral blood. The CDR3 reads CASSLTLSPQHF. CDR3 nucleotides: TGTGCCAGCAGCCTCACTCTGTCGCCCCAGCATTTT.